This record covers a single TCR beta chain. Its cognate antigen is unknown. It was RNA transcripts that yielded the amplified TCR beta CDR3 regions. The HTBI primer set drove a first-round RT-PCR of the TCR CDR3. TCRdb re-called the multiplex PCR reads through MiXCR, storing one row per CDR3 protein. The table lists around 500,000 distinct CDR3 sequences, around 15% of them singletons, with roughly 14% in the top ten. The data originate from a study of T cells in Graves' hyperthyroidism and ophthalmopathy. As for the study in general: Initial diagnosis, before any treatment, was when peripheral blood was collected. Overall study findings and caveats: Ophthalmopathy cases were set apart from stable hyperthyroidism by a 13 V-J model. Researchers found most expanded thyroid clonotypes above 0.001 in blood as well.

Germline CDR1 and CDR2: SQVTM and ANQGSEA. This CDR3 comprises 13 residues. V was pared by 6 bases and J by 0 bases, with 11 bases between. The TCR originated in a woman aged 40 to 55 with Graves' hyperthyroidism. Sequencing was carried out using blood. The chain couples TRBV29-1 to TRBJ1-1, with a weak D call TRBD1 (6 bases). The CDR3 coding sequence is TGCAGCGTGGCGGGACACTTGAACACTGAAGCTTTCTTT. As protein: CSVAGHLNTEAFF.